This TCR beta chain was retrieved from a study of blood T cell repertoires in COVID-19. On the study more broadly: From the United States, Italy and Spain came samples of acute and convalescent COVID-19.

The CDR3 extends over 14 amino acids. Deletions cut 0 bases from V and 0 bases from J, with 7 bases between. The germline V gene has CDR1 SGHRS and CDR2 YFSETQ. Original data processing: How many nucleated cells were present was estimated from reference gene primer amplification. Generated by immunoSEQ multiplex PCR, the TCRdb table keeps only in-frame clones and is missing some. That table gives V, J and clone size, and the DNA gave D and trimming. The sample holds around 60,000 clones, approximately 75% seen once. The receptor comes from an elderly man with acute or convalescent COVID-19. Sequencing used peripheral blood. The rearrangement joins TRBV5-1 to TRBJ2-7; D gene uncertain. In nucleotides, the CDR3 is TGCGCCAGCAGCTTGGCTGAGAGCTCCTACGAGCAGTACTTC. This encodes CASSLAESSYEQYF.